This is a list of T cell receptor beta chains from one sample in a study of blood T cell repertoires in COVID-19. The method was immunoSEQ multiplex PCR; TCRdb's version includes in-frame clones alone and lacks a portion of them. The data hold 120,000 to 150,000 clones, with more than 70% observed a single time. The sample was peripheral blood. The receptors originated from an older woman with acute or convalescent COVID-19. CDR3s leave out the opening cysteine and the closing phenylalanine or tryptophan. Size is stated for part of the rows, as once, few or many counts, or as a class when the clone is expanded.

cdr3_aa | j_call | clone_size | v_call
ASSPPGWDSGQETQY | TRBJ2-5 | NA | TRBV18
ASSQNDRSNQPQH | TRBJ1-5 | once | TRBV4-1
ASSEAWTGGTEAF | TRBJ1-1 | NA | TRBV6-1
ASSPPLAGGWDEQF | TRBJ2-1 | NA | TRBV5-1
ASSLGQLYGYT | TRBJ1-2 | NA | TRBV28
ASSSPGQVTETQY | TRBJ2-5 | NA | TRBV19
ATSRELAGGSTDTQY | TRBJ2-3 | NA | TRBV15
ASSMTAGGSYNEQF | TRBJ2-1 | NA | TRBV5-1
ASSLPGGYGYT | TRBJ1-2 | NA | TRBV28
ASSLEGQGADGYT | TRBJ1-2 | NA | TRBV5-1
ASSLAGAGGGEQF | TRBJ2-1 | NA | TRBV7-9
ASSSMTGGDGYT | TRBJ1-2 | NA | TRBV7-9
ASSLSRGTDTQY | TRBJ2-3 | NA | TRBV11-3
ASSLSCGAQY | TRBJ2-5 | NA | TRBV28
ASSVVTASGGYDEQF | TRBJ2-1 | NA | TRBV9
AWSLQGFAGELF | TRBJ2-2 | NA | TRBV30
ASSAGLLGNQPQH | TRBJ1-5 | NA | TRBV7-2
SARRGDTQY | TRBJ2-3 | once | TRBV20-1
ASSSDRGVWEQY | TRBJ2-7 | NA | TRBV4-2
AWSKGGENIQY | TRBJ2-4 | NA | TRBV30
ASSLDPGQGWYSPLH | TRBJ1-6 | NA | TRBV7-8
ATSDRGYEQY | TRBJ2-7 | NA | TRBV24-1
ASTPTAFYEQY | TRBJ2-7 | NA | TRBV28
ASNSRGSSGNTIY | TRBJ1-3 | NA | TRBV28
SVAPDEQF | TRBJ2-1 | NA | TRBV29-1
AWSGGDINQPQH | TRBJ1-5 | NA | TRBV30
ASSLTSGWSYEQY | TRBJ2-7 | NA | TRBV28
ASSLQGVAIGYT | TRBJ1-2 | NA | TRBV28
SASIPGTDTQY | TRBJ2-3 | NA | TRBV20-1
ASSYYEGGLYEQY | TRBJ2-7 | NA | TRBV6-2/TRBV6-3
ASSNQAGGVFNEQF | TRBJ2-1 | NA | TRBV7-2
ASSVGVGSHYGYT | TRBJ1-2 | NA | TRBV9
ASSDGQNTEAF | TRBJ1-1 | NA | TRBV7-3
ASTDDREYGYT | TRBJ1-2 | NA | TRBV6-5
ASSPSGGWVDTQY | TRBJ2-3 | NA | TRBV6-5
ASRGTGSIQY | TRBJ2-4 | NA | TRBV28
ASSQDTGTDTQY | TRBJ2-3 | NA | TRBV3-1/TRBV3-2
ASSLRTQSFTDTQY | TRBJ2-3 | NA | TRBV3-1/TRBV3-2
ASSQGQGSYEQY | TRBJ2-7 | NA | TRBV3-1/TRBV3-2
ASSQWTVYEQY | TRBJ2-7 | NA | TRBV12-3/TRBV12-4
ASSILAGTYEQY | TRBJ2-7 | NA | TRBV19
ASSLGRLNTEAF | TRBJ1-1 | NA | TRBV5-6
ASSVGQGVVYGYT | TRBJ1-2 | NA | TRBV27
ASSAGSTGELF | TRBJ2-2 | NA | TRBV11-3
ASSLGFSQTYEQY | TRBJ2-7 | NA | TRBV11-3
ASSLYMNTEAF | TRBJ1-1 | NA | TRBV18
ASSFRGSETQY | TRBJ2-5 | NA | TRBV7-3
ASSPAGQSYEQY | TRBJ2-7 | NA | TRBV5-1
ASSPAGTTNEKLF | TRBJ1-4 | NA | TRBV18